Listed below are T cell receptor beta chains from one sample, sequenced in a study of control samples from healthy donors and cancer patients. Only in-frame clones appear in the TCRdb table, and some are missing; sequencing was by immunoSEQ multiplex PCR. Among 100,000 to 150,000 clones listed, 75% to 95% were seen once. Sequences were obtained from blood. All receptors derive from a man aged 18 to 35 in good health. The CDR3 runs from the conserved cysteine through the conserved F or W. A D gene is named only where the DNA matches it firmly.

d_call v_call cdr3_aa
TRBD1 TRBV28 CASSSTYDREENTIYF
- TRBV5-1 CASALDPGNTEAFF
- TRBV12-1 CASSLYTDTQYF
- TRBV5-1 CASSLGAGQETQYF
- TRBV2 CASRGVDTEAFF
- TRBV10-3 CAISENGLGKQPQHF
TRBD2 TRBV6-2/TRBV6-3 CASSILAATLNEQFF
- TRBV5-5 CASSMEGSETQYF
- TRBV29-1 CSVGAPNTEAFF
TRBD1 TRBV29-1 CSVRQGHTEAFF
- TRBV7-2 CASSLAVGGDQPQHF
- TRBV2 CASSEPSGGANNEQFF
- TRBV3-1/TRBV3-2 CASSQQGKMNTEAFF
- TRBV29-1 CSVERQQLNYGYTF
- TRBV30 CAWSVGSNTIYF
- TRBV6-5 CASSNRVETQYF
TRBD2 TRBV11-3 CASSLDGTSGNAYNEQFF
- TRBV5-5 CASSWGVFSYNEQFF